The count of the clone carrying this T cell receptor (beta chain) is one. This CDR3 contains 14 residues. Trimming cost V 2 bases and J 7 bases; bases outside gene matches: 2. Per the germline V gene, CDR1 is SGHTA and CDR2 is FQGTGA. The entry originates in a study of control samples from healthy donors and cancer patients. Sequencing used immunoSEQ multiplex PCR; TCRdb keeps in-frame clones, though not all of them. The sample lists tens of thousands of clones, 95% to 96% occurring once. The chain couples TRBV7-3 to TRBJ2-7; 13 nucleotides align to TRBD2. The sequence came from a woman aged 25 to 45 in good health. Sample: blood. The CDR3 reads CASSLGTSGNEQYF. The CDR3 DNA follows: TGTGCCAGCAGCTTAGGGACTAGCGGGAATGAGCAGTACTTC.